The clone carrying this T cell receptor beta chain was found once. Its antigen is unknown. The data were taken from a study of T-cell memory formation after mild COVID-19. Notes on the study in general: Whereas later expanders leaned CD4+, clones contracting day 15 to 85 showed a balanced CD4/CD8 makeup. For contracting clones, CD4+ ones sat mainly in CM and EM, CD8+ in EMRA. Memory sampled before infection contained some responding clones, suggesting cross-reactive memory joined.

Unmatched junction bases numbered 12, after V lost 4 bases and J lost 5 bases. The length of the CDR3 is 16 residues. Germline CDR1 LGHNA, CDR2 YSLEER. 5'RACE with constant-segment primers yielded barcoded, UMI-tagged TCR alpha and TCR beta cDNA libraries. TCRdb re-called the 5' RACE reads through MiXCR, storing one row per CDR3 protein. The sample contains fewer than 350,000 distinct CDR3 sequences, 14% of which appear only once. The clonotype originates from a man aged 18 to 29 who had mild COVID-19 (a few samples of this study predate the infection). Cell type and time point are not known. Input material: PBMCs or a T cell subset sorted from them (not recorded which). V gene TRBV4-3 combines with J gene TRBJ2-7; 9 bases line up with TRBD1. The CDR3 spells CASSRTGTGNTHEQYF. The CDR3, as DNA: TGCGCCAGCAGCCGGACCGGGACAGGGAATACACACGAGCAGTACTTC.